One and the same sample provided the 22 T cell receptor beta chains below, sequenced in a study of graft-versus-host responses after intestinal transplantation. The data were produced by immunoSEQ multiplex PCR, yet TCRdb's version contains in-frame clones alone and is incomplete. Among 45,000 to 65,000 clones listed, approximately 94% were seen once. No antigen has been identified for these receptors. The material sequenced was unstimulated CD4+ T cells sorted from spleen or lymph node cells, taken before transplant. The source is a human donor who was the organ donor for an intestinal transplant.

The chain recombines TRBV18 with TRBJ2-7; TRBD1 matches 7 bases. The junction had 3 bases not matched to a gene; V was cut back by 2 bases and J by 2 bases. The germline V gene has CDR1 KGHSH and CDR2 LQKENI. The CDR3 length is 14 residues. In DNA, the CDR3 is TGTGCCAGCTCACCAGGGACAGCAACCTACGAGCAGTACTTC. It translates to CASSPGTATYEQYF.

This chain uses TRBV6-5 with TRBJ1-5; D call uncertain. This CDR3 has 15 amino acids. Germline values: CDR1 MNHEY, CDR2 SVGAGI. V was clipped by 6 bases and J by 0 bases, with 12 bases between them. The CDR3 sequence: CASSLTEYSNQPQHF. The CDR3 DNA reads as TGTGCCAGCAGCTTAACGGAGTATAGCAATCAGCCCCAGCATTTT.

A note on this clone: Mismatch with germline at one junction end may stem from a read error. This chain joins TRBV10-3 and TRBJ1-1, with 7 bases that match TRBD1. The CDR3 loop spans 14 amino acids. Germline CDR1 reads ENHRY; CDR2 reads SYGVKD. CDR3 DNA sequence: TGTGCCAGCAGTCTCCAGGGGGGTAACACTGAAGCTTTCTTT. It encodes CASSLQGGNTEAFF.

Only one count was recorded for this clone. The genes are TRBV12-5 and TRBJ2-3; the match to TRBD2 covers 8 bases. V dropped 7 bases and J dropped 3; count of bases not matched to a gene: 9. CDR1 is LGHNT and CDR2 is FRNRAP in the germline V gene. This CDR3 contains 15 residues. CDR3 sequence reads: CASAPALAATDTQYF. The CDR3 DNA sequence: TGTGCTAGTGCTCCCGCACTAGCGGCTACAGATACGCAGTATTTT.

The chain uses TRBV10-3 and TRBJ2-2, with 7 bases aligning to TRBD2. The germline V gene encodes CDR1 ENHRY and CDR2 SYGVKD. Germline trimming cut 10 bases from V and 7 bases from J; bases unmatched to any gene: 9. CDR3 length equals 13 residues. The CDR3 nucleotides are TGTGCCACCCAGCGGGGCCCTAACGGGGAGCTGTTTTTT. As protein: CATQRGPNGELFF.

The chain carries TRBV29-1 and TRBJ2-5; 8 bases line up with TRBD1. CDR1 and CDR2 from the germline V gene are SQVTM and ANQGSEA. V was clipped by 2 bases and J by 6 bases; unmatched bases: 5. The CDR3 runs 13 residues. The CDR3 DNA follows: TGCAGCGTTGAATCGACAGGGGCAAAGACCCAGTACTTC. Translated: CSVESTGAKTQYF.

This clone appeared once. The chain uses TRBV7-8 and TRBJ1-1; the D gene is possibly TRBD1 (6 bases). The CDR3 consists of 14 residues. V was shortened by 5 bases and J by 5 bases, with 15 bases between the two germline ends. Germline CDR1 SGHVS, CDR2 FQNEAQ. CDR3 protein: CASSLQGGGTEAFF. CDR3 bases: TGTGCCAGCAGCCTACAGGGAGGGGGTACTGAAGCTTTCTTT.

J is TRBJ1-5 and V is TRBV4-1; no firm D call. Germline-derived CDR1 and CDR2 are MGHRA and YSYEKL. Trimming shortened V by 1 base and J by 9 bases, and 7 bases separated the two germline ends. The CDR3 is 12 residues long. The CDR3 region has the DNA TGCGCCAGCAGCCAAGGGGGTCGGCCCCAGCATTTT. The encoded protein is CASSQGGRPQHF.

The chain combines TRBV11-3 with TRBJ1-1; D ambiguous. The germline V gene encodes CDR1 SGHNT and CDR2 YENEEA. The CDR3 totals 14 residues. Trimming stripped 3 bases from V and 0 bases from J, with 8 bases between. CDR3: CASSFRPMNTEAFF. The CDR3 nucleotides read TGTGCCAGCAGCTTCAGGCCTATGAACACTGAAGCTTTCTTT.

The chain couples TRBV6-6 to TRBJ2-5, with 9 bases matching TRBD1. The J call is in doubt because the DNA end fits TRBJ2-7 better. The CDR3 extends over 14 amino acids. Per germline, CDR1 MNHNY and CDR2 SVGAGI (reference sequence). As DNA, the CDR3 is TGTGCCACACAGAAACAGGGGGCAGTCTACGAGCAGTACTTC. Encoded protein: CATQKQGAVYEQYF.

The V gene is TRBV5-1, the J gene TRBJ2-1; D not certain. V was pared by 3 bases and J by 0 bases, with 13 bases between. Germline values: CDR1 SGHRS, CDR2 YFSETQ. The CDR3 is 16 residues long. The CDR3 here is CASSSGHFSSYNEQFF. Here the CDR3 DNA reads TGCGCCAGCAGCTCGGGCCATTTCAGCTCCTACAATGAGCAGTTCTTC.

The CDR3 region is CASSLHGFDGYTF. The CDR3 region has the DNA TGTGCCAGCAGCTTACATGGATTCGATGGCTACACCTTC. The V call is TRBV7-3, the J call TRBJ1-2; D is unresolved. From germline, CDR1 is SGHTA and CDR2 FQGTGA. CDR3 size: 13 residues. V dropped 2 bases and J dropped 6 bases, with 10 bases sitting between them.

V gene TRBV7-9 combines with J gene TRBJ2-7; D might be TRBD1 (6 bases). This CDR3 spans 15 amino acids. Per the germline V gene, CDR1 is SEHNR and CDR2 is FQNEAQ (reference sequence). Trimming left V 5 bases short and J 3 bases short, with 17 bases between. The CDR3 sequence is CASSLGAGAGYEQYF. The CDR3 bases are TGTGCCAGCAGCCTAGGAGCAGGGGCGGGCTACGAGCAGTACTTC.

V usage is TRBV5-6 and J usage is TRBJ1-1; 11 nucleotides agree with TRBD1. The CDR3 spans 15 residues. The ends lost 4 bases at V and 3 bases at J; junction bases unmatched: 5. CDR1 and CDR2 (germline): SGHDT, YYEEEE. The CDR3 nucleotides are TGTGCCAGCAGCCGAAAGGGACAGGGGGACACTGAAGCTTTCTTT. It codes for CASSRKGQGDTEAFF.

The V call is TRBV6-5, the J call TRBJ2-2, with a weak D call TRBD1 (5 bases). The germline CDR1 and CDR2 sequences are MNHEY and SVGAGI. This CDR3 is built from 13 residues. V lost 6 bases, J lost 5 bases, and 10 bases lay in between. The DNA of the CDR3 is TGTGCCAGCAGGCCTCAGGGTACCGGGGAGCTGTTTTTT. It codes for CASRPQGTGELFF.

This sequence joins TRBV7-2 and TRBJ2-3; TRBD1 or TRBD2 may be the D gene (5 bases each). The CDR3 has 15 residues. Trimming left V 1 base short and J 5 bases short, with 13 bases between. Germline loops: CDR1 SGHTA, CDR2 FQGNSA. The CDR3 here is CASSLGGRDGDTQYF. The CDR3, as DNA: TGTGCCAGCAGCTTAGGAGGAAGGGACGGAGATACGCAGTATTTT.

The CDR3 spells CASSLDRLNEKLFF. CDR3 DNA: TGTGCCAGCAGTCTTGACAGGCTTAATGAAAAACTGTTTTTT. The J gene is TRBJ1-4, the V gene TRBV6-5; a possible D gene is TRBD1 (6 bases). Germline assignment: CDR1 MNHEY and CDR2 SVGAGI. The CDR3 covers 14 residues. The V end lost 5 bases, the J end lost 4 bases, and 11 bases lay between the germline ends.

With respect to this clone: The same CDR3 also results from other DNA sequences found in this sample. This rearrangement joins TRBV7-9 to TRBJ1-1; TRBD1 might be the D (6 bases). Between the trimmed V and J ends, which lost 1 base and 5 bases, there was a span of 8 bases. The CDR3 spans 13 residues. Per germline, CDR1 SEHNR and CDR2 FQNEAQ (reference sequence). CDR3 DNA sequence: TGTGCCAGCAGCTTAGGAGGGGGTACTGAAGCTTTCTTT. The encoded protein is CASSLGGGTEAFF.

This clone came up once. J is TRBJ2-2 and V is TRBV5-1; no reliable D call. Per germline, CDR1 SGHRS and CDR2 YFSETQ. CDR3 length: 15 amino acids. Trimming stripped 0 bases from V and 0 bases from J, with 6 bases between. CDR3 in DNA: TGCGCCAGCAGCTTGGGGTCTTCGAACACCGGGGAGCTGTTTTTT. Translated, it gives CASSLGSSNTGELFF. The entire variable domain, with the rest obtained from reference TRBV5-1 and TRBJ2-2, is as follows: KAGVTQTPRYLIKTRGQQVTLSCSPISGHRSVSWYQQTPGQGLQFLFEYFSETQRNKGNFPGRFSGRQFSNSRSEMNVSTLELGDSALYLCASSLGSSNTGELFFGEGSRLTVL.

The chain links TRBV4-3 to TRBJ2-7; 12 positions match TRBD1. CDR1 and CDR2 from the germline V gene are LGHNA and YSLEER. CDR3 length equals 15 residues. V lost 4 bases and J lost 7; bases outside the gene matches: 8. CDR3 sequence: CASSLRDRGQGEQYF. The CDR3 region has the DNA TGCGCCAGCAGCCTCCGGGACAGGGGGCAAGGGGAGCAGTACTTC.

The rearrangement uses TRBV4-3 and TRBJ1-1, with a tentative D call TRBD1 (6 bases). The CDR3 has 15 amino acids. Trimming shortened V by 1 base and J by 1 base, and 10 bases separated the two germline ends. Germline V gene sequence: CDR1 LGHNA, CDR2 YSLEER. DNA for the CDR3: TGCGCCAGCAGCCAAGCAGGGGTAGGGAACACTGAAGCTTTCTTT. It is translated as CASSQAGVGNTEAFF.

The CDR3 loop is CASSRAGGPEETQYF. CDR3 DNA: TGTGCCAGCAGTCGGGCCGGGGGGCCAGAAGAGACCCAGTACTTC. The chain recombines TRBV6-5 with TRBJ2-5; TRBD2 is a possible D gene (7 bases). Germline CDR1 MNHEY, CDR2 SVGAGI. Trimming stripped 5 bases from V and 3 bases from J, with 16 bases between. There are 15 residues in the CDR3.